This is a list of T cell receptor beta chains from one sample in a study of shared clonotypes between healthy human individuals. Produced via immunoSEQ multiplex PCR; TCRdb's table is partial and in-frame only. The sample lists 450,000 to 650,000 clones; roughly 79% were seen once. Sequenced: PBMCs. Receptors were obtained from a woman aged 40 to 55 in good health. Some clones in this sample may be carry-over from other donors' samples. Both conserved end residues are trimmed from each CDR3. Fields, in order: clone size, J gene, V gene, CDR3 protein. Rows may omit the clone size; those that give it use once, few, many or a size class.

. TRBJ2-7 TRBV4-1 ASSQSQGFTYEQY
. TRBJ2-1 TRBV9 ASSPPVFGGASNEQF
. TRBJ1-1 TRBV25-1 ASSGRRWDTEAF
. TRBJ2-7 TRBV5-4 ASSGGLAGAYEQY
. TRBJ1-2 TRBV7-9 ASSVGQGVEGYT
. TRBJ1-5 TRBV11-2 ASSRERGQPQH
. TRBJ2-5 TRBV10-3 AISESVGQGAQETQY
few TRBJ2-5 TRBV9 ASSVGISLETQY
. TRBJ2-3 TRBV6-1 ASNEPGQGTDTQY
. TRBJ2-5 TRBV18 ASSQPIWTSGRLGETQY
. TRBJ1-4 TRBV11-2 ASSPGQSTNEKLF
. TRBJ2-5 TRBV18 ASSPFGLDSGGGQETQY
. TRBJ1-4 TRBV30 AWSAPRRGMGEKLF
. TRBJ2-7 TRBV7-9 ASSLGRSGSYEQY
. TRBJ2-2 TRBV5-1 ASSPRTSGRASTGELF
. TRBJ2-7 TRBV7-9 ASSPSGTSNYEQY
. TRBJ2-1 TRBV7-9 ASSLGPFIGRVGNEQF
. TRBJ2-7 TRBV28 ASCAGGGSAYEQY
few TRBJ2-2 TRBV18 ASSPTVPDTGELF
. TRBJ1-1 TRBV7-9 ASSLQALNTEAF
. TRBJ1-3 TRBV5-6 ASSLAGWGSGNTIY
. TRBJ2-2 TRBV11-2 ASSLVGVGELF
. TRBJ2-3 TRBV2 ATGPGGRIDTQY
. TRBJ2-1 TRBV5-1 ASSQDRELNEQF
once TRBJ2-3 TRBV28 ASSFRGLADTQY
. TRBJ1-3 TRBV11-2 ASSLVIGNSPGNTIY
many TRBJ2-1 TRBV28 ATAGGSSYNEQF
. TRBJ2-1 TRBV4-1 ASSQNEGLEGGNEQF
. TRBJ2-7 TRBV15 ATSGGPTQY
. TRBJ1-5 TRBV5-1 ASSPDGLYQPQH
. TRBJ2-7 TRBV5-1 ASSLASTTSSYEQY
. TRBJ2-3 TRBV13 ASSLDRGTQY
. . TRBV27 ASSLGGYEQY
. TRBJ2-2 TRBV7-2 ASSTGPQSYGELF
. TRBJ1-5 TRBV6-5 ASSTGLGNQPQH
. TRBJ2-2 TRBV19 ASSARSGGGELF
few TRBJ2-1 TRBV9 ASSPTSYNEQF
. TRBJ2-1 TRBV4-1 ASSQRTEWEGTYNEQF
. TRBJ2-1 TRBV11-2 ASSSVLGTTHNEQF
. TRBJ1-1 TRBV10-3 AISEAGARVTEAF
. TRBJ2-1 TRBV10-3 AISGNNEQF